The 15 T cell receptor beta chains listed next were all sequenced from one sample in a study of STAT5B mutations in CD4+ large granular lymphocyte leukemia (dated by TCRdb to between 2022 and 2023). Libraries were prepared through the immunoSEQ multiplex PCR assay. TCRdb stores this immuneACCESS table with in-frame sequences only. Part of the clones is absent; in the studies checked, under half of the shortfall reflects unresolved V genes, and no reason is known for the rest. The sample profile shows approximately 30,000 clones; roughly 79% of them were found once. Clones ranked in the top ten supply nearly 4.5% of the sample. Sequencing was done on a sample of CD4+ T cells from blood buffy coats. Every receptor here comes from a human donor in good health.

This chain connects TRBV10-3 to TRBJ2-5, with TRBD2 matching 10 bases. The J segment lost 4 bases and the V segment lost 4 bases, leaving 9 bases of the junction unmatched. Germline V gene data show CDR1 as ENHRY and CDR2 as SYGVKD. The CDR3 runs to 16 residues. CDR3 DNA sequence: TGTGCCATCAGTGCGGCTAGCGGGAGTATTAGAGAGACCCAGTACTTC. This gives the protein CAISAASGSIRETQYF.

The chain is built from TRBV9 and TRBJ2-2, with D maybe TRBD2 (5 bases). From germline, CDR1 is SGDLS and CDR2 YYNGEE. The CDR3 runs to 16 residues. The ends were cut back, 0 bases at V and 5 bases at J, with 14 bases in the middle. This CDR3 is CASSVGVLAPTGELFF. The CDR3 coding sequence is TGTGCCAGCAGCGTAGGGGTCCTAGCCCCAACCGGGGAGCTGTTTTTT. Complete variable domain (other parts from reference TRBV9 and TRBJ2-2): DSGVTQTPKHLITATGQRVTLRCSPRSGDLSVYWYQQSLDQGLQFLIQYYNGEERAKGNILERFSAQQFPDLHSELNLSSLELGDSALYFCASSVGVLAPTGELFFGEGSRLTVL.

The CDR3 DNA reads TGCAGCGTCGTGGGGGGAACTGGACTAGCGGGAGAGCAGTTCTTC. Amino acid sequence: CSVVGGTGLAGEQFF. The V and J genes are TRBV29-1 and TRBJ2-1; 12 bases are a match to TRBD2. The CDR3 has 15 residues. Germline V gene data show CDR1 as SQVTM and CDR2 as ANQGSEA. V gave up 6 bases and J gave up 10 bases; unmatched junction bases: 13.

The CDR3 bases are TGTGCCAGCGGGCCGGGGGGAGGGGAGGATACGCAGTATTTT. Amino acid sequence: CASGPGGGEDTQYF. V and J are TRBV28 and TRBJ2-3; TRBD2 aligns across 7 bases. The CDR3 is made up of 14 amino acids. J was trimmed by 6 bases and V by 8 bases; bases with no gene match: 11. Per germline, CDR1 MDHEN and CDR2 SYDVKM.

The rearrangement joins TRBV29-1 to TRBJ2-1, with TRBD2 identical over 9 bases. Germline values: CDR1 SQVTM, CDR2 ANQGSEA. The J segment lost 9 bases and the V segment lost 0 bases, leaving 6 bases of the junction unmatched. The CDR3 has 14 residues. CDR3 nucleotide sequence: TGCAGCGTTGAAGATATAGGACTAGCGTTTGAGCAGTTCTTC. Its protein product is CSVEDIGLAFEQFF.

CDR3 sequence: CASSQDYTGTYGYTF. The CDR3, as DNA: TGTGCCAGCAGCCAAGATTATACAGGGACCTATGGCTACACCTTC. The gene calls are TRBV4-2 and TRBJ1-2; weak D call: TRBD1 (6 bases). Per the germline V gene, CDR1 is LGHNA and CDR2 is YNFKEQ. This CDR3 is built from 15 residues. The V end lost 0 bases, the J end lost 4 bases, and 12 bases lay between the germline ends.

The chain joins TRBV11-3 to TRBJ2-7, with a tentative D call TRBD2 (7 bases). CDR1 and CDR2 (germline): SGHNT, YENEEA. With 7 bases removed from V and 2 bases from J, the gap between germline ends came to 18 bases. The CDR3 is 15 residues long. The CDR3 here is CASNPRGAPPYEQYF. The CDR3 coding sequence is TGTGCCAGCAACCCCCGGGGGGCACCCCCCTACGAGCAGTACTTC.

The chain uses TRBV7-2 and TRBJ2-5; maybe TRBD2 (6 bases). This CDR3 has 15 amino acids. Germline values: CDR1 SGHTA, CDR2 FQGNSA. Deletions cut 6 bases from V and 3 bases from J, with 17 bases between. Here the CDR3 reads CASRFPGLREETQYF. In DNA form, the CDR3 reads TGTGCCAGCAGATTTCCCGGACTAAGAGAAGAGACCCAGTACTTC.

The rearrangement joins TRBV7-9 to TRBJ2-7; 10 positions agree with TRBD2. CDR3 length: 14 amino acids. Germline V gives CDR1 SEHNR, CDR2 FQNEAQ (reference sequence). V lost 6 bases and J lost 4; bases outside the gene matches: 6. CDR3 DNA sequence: TGTGCCAGCAGACGGACTAGCGGAACATACGAGCAGTACTTC. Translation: CASRRTSGTYEQYF.

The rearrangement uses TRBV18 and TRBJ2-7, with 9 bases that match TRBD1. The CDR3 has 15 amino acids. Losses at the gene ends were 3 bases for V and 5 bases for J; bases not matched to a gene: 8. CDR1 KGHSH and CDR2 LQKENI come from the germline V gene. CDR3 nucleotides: TGTGCCAGCTCACCTACGGGACAGGGAGAAGACGAGCAGTACTTC. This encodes CASSPTGQGEDEQYF.

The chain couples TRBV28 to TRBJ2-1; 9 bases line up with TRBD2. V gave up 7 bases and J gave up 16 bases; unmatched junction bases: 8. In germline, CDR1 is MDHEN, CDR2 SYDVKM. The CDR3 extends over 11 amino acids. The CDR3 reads CASTPGTSYFF. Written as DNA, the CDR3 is TGTGCCAGCACCCCCGGGACTAGCTATTTCTTC.

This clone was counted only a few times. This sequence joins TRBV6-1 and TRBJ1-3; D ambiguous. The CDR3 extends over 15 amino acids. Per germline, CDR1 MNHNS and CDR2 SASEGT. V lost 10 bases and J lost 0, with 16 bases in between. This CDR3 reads CATSDGYSSGNTIYF. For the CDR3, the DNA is TGTGCCACCAGCGACGGGTACTCCTCTGGAAACACCATATATTTT.

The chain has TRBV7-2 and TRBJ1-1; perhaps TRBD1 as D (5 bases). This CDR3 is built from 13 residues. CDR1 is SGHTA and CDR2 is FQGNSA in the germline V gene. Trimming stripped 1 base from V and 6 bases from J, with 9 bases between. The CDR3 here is CASSLVEGSEAFF. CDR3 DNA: TGTGCCAGCAGCTTAGTTGAGGGGTCTGAAGCTTTCTTT. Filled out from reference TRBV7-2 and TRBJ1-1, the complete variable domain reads GAGVSQSPSNKVTEKGKDVELRCDPISGHTALYWYRQSLGQGLEFLIYFQGNSAPDKSGLPSDRFSAERTGGSVSTLTIQRTQQEDSAVYLCASSLVEGSEAFFGQGTRLTVV.

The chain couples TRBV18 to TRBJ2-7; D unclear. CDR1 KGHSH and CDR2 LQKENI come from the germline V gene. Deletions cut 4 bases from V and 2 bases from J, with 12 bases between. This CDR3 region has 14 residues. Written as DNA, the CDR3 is TGTGCCAGCTCACTCCGGGTCGGAGCCTACGAGCAGTACTTC. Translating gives CASSLRVGAYEQYF.

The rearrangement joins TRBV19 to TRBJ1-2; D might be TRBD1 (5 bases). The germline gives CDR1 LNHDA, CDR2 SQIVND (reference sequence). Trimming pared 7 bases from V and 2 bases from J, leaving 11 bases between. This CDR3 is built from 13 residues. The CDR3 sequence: CASKSDTNYGYTF. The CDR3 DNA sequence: TGTGCCAGTAAGTCGGACACGAACTATGGCTACACCTTC.